This T cell receptor (beta chain) was documented in a study of breast tumors, draining lymph nodes, adjacent tissues. Whole-study findings and limits: Data fit most tumor T cells coming from lymph node, expanding in tumor. Tumor repertoires ranked between lymph nodes and nontumor tissue in diversity, with V and J gene preferences.

TCRdb reanalysed the multiplex PCR reads using MiXCR and keeps one entry per CDR3 protein. The table lists around 150,000 distinct CDR3 sequences, over 25% of them singletons. On this clonotype: Its antigen is still unknown.

Breast cancer patients provided tissue from their axillary draining lymph nodes. The V and J ends lost 0 bases and 5 bases respectively, with 19 bases between them. In germline, CDR1 is MNHEY, CDR2 SVGAGI. The CDR3 runs 17 residues. The chain employs TRBV6-5 and TRBJ2-5; D is perhaps TRBD1 (6 bases). The sequencing input was axillary lymph node tissue. The sequence came from a female donor with breast cancer. Some clones in this sample may be carry-over from other donors' samples. CDR3 bases: TGTGCCAGCAGTTACTCTACAGGGCGTGTGGACGGGGAGACCCAGTACTTC. As protein: CASSYSTGRVDGETQYF.